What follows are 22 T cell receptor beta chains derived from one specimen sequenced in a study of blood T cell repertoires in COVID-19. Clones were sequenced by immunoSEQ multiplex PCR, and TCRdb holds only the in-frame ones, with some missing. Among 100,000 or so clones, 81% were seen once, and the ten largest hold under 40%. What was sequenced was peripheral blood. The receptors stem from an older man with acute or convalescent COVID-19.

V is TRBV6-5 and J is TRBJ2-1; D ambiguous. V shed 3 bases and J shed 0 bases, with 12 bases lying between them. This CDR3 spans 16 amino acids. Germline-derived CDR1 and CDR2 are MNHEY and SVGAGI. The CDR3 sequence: CASSYGGFNSYNEQFF. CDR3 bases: TGTGCCAGCAGTTATGGCGGTTTTAACTCCTACAATGAGCAGTTCTTC.

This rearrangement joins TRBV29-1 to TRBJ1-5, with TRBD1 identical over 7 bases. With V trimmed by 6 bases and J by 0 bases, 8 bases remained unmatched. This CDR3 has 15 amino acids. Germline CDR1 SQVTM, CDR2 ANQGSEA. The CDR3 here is CSVSKGAGSNQPQHF. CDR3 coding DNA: TGCAGCGTGTCGAAGGGGGCTGGTAGCAATCAGCCCCAGCATTTT.

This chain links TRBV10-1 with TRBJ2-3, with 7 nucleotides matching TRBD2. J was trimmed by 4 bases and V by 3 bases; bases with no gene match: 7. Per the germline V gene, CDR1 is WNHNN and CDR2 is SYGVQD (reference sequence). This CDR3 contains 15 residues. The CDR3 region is CASSDVGGRADTQYF. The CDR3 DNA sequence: TGCGCCAGCAGTGATGTGGGAGGGAGGGCAGATACGCAGTATTTT.

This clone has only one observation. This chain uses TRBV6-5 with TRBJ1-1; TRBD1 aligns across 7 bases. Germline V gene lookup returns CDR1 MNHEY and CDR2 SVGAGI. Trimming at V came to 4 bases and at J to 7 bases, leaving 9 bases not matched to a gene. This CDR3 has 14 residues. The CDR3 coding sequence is TGTGCCAGCAGTTGGGGACAGCTCCCAATTGAAGCTTTCTTT. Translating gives CASSWGQLPIEAFF.

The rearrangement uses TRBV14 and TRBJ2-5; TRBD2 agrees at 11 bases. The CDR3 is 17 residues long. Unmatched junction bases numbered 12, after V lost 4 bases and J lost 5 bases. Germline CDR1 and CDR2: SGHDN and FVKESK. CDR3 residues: CASSPGLLAGVGETQYF. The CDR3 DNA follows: TGTGCCAGCAGCCCCGGGTTACTAGCGGGAGTTGGGGAGACCCAGTACTTC.

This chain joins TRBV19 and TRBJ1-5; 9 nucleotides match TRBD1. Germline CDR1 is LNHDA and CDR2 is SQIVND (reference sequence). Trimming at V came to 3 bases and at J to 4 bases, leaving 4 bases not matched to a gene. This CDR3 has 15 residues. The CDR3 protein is CASSIQGTGNQPQHF. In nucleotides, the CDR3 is TGTGCCAGTAGTATCCAGGGGACAGGGAATCAGCCCCAGCATTTT.

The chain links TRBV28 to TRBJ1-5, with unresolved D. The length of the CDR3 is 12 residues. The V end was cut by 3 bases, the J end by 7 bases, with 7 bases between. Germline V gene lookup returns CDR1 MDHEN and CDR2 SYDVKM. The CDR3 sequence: CASSLEGQPQHF. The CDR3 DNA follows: TGTGCCAGCAGTTTGGAGGGACAGCCCCAGCATTTT.

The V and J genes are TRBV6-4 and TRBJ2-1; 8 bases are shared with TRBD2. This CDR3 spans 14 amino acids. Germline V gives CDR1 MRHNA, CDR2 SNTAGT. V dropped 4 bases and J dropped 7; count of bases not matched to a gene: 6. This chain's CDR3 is CASSVSGVKNEQFF. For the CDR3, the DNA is TGTGCCAGCAGTGTTAGCGGGGTCAAGAATGAGCAGTTCTTC.

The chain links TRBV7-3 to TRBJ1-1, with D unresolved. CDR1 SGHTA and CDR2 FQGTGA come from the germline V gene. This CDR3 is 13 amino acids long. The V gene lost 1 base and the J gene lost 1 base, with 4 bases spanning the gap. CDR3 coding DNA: TGTGCCAGCAGCTTAAGGAGGAACACTGAAGCTTTCTTT. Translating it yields CASSLRRNTEAFF.

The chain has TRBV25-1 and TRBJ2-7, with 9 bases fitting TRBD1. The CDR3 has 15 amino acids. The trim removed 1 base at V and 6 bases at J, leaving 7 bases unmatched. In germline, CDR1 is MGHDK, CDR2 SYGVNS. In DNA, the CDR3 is TGTGCCAGCAGTGAATCCAACAGGGGGCCGAGCGAGCAGTACTTC. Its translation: CASSESNRGPSEQYF.

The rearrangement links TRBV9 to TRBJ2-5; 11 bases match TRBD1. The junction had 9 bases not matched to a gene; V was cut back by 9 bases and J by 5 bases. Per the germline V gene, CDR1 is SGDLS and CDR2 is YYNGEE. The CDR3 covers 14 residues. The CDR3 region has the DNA TGTGCCACCTCCCGGGACAGGGGGGGGGAGACCCAGTACTTC. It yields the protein CATSRDRGGETQYF.

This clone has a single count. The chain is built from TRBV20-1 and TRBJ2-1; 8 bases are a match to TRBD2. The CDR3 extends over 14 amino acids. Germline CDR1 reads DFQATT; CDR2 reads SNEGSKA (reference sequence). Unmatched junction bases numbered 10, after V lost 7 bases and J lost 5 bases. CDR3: CSVSRTSLHNEQFF. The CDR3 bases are TGCAGTGTTAGTCGGACTAGCCTCCACAATGAGCAGTTCTTC.

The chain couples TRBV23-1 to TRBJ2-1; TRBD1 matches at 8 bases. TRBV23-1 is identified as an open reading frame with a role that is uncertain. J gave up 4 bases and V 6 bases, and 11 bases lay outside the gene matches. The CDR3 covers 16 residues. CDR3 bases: TGCGCCAGCAGCCGTGAGCCGGGACAGGAGTACAATGAGCAGTTCTTC. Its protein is CASSREPGQEYNEQFF.

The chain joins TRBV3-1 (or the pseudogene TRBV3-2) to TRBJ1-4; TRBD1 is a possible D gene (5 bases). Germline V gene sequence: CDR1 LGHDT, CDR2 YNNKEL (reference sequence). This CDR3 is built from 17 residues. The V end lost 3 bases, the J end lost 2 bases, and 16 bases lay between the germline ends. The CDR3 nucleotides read TGTGCCAGCAGCCACCCCTATGGGGCGCTCACTAATGAAAAACTGTTTTTT. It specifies CASSHPYGALTNEKLFF.

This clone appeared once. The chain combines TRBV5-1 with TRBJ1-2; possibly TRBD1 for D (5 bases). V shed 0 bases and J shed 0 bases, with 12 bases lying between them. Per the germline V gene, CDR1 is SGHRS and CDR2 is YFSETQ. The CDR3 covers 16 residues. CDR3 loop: CASSLEAGQANYGYTF. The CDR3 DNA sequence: TGCGCCAGCAGCTTGGAGGCAGGGCAAGCTAACTATGGCTACACCTTC.

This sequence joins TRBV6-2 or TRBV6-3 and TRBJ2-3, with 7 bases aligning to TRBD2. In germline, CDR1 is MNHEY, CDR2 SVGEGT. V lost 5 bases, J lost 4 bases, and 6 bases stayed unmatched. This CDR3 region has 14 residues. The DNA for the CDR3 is TGTGCCAGCAGTACGAGCGGGATGGCAGATACGCAGTATTTT. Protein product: CASSTSGMADTQYF.

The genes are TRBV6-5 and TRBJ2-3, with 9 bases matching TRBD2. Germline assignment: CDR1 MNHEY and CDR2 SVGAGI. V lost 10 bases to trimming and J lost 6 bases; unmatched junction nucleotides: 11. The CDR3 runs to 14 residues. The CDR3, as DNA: TGTGCCACCAGGGCGGCGGGAGGGCTCGATACGCAGTATTTT. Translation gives CATRAAGGLDTQYF.

CDR3 amino acids: CASSQGLAGSYEQYF. The CDR3 DNA reads TGTGCCAGCAGCCAAGGACTAGCGGGGTCCTACGAGCAGTACTTC. This sequence joins TRBV4-2 and TRBJ2-7; 11 bases match TRBD2. The CDR3 is made up of 15 amino acids. J gave up 1 base and V 1 base, and 0 bases lay outside the gene matches. Germline CDR1 and CDR2: LGHNA and YNFKEQ.

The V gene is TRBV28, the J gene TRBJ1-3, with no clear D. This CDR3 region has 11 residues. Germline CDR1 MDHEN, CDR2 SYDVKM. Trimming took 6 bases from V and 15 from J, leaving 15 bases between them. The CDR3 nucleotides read TGTGCCAGCAGACGTGAAACACCGGGATATTTT. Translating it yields CASRRETPGYF. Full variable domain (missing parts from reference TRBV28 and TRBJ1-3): DVKVTQSSRYLVKRTGEKVFLECVQDMDHENMFWYRQDPGLGLRLIYFSYDVKMKEKGDIPEGYSVSREKKERFSLILESASTNQTSMYLCASRRETPGYFGEGSWLTVV.

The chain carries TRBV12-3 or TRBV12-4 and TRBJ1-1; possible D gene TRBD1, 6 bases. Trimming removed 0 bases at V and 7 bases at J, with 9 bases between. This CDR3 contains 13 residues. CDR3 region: CASSLAGQLEAFF. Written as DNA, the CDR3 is TGTGCCAGCAGTTTAGCTGGACAGCTTGAAGCTTTCTTT.

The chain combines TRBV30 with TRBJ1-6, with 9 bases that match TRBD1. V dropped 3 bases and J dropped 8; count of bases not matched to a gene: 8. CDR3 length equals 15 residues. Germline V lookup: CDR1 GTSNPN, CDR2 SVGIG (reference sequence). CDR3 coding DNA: TGTGCCTGGAGCACCGGGACAGGGAATGATTCACCCCTCCACTTT. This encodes CAWSTGTGNDSPLHF. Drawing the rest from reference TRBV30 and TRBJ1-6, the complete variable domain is SQTIHQWPATLVQPVGSPLSLECTVEGTSNPNLYWYRQAAGRGLQLLFYSVGIGQISSEVPQNLSASRPQDRQFILSSKKLLLSDSGFYLCAWSTGTGNDSPLHFGNGTRLTVT.

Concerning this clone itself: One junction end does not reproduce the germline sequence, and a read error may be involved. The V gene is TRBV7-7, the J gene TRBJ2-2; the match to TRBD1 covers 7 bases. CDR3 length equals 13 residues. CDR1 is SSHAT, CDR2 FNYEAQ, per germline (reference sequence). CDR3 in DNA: TGTGCTAGCAGCCGAACAGGGGAGGGGGAGCTGTTTTTT. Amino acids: CASSRTGEGELFF.